These 17 T cell receptor beta chains came from one sample sequenced in a study of blood T cell repertoires in COVID-19. Clones were sequenced by immunoSEQ multiplex PCR, and TCRdb holds only the in-frame ones, with some missing. In the table there are tens of thousands of clones, about 81% of which are singletons. The sequencing sample was made of peripheral blood. Receptors were obtained from a woman of 80 years or more with acute or convalescent COVID-19.

This sequence joins TRBV6-2 or TRBV6-3 and TRBJ2-1, with D possibly matching TRBD1 (5 bases). Germline loops: CDR1 MNHEY, CDR2 SVGEGT. The CDR3 contains 12 residues. V was cut by 3 bases and J by 15 bases, with 15 bases left in between. This CDR3 reads CASSYLSRDTFF. The CDR3, as DNA: TGTGCCAGCAGTTATTTAAGCAGGGATACGTTCTTC.

The chain employs TRBV13 and TRBJ2-1; D is unclear. The CDR3 consists of 11 residues. The V end was cut by 3 bases, the J end by 8 bases, with 5 bases between. Looked up from germline, CDR1 is PRHDT and CDR2 is FYEKMQ (reference sequence). CDR3 region: CASSFRDEQFF. CDR3 nucleotide sequence: TGTGCCAGCAGCTTTCGGGATGAGCAGTTCTTC.

V and J are TRBV5-1 and TRBJ1-2, with unresolved D. In germline, CDR1 is SGHRS, CDR2 YFSETQ. Trimming removed 0 bases from V and 1 base from J, with 16 bases in between. The CDR3 consists of 17 residues. The CDR3 region has the DNA TGCGCCAGCAGCTTGGCCTGGTCCGTTAACTTTAACTATGGCTACACCTTC. Translation: CASSLAWSVNFNYGYTF.

The CDR3 DNA reads TGTGCCATCAGGGACAGGGTTCATGAAAAACTGTTTTTT. Its translation is CAIRDRVHEKLFF. The V and J genes are TRBV10-3 and TRBJ1-4; 8 bases map to TRBD1. V shed 6 bases, J shed 6 bases, and the junction held 3 bases outside the gene matches. From germline, CDR1 is ENHRY and CDR2 SYGVKD. This CDR3 has 13 amino acids.

The chain joins TRBV10-3 to TRBJ2-1; 12 nucleotides match TRBD2. This CDR3 comprises 16 residues. J lost 7 bases, V lost 0 bases, and 4 bases had no gene match. CDR1 is ENHRY, CDR2 SYGVKD, per germline. CDR3 nucleotide sequence: TGTGCCATCAGTGAGTCGACTAGCGGGAGAGGTAATGAGCAGTTCTTC. Translating gives CAISESTSGRGNEQFF.

The chain joins TRBV6-6 to TRBJ2-2; TRBD1 agrees at 11 bases. This CDR3 has 21 amino acids. The V segment lost 5 bases and the J segment 0 bases; nucleotides outside the gene matches: 17. In germline, CDR1 is MNHNY, CDR2 SVGAGI (reference sequence). The CDR3 region has the DNA TGTGCCAGCAGTCCCTCCCGTGCCGGGACAGGGGGATTTTCGAACACCGGGGAGCTGTTTTTT. It is translated as CASSPSRAGTGGFSNTGELFF.

Points on this clone: One end of the junction varies from germline; a read error may be responsible. This chain uses TRBV10-3 with TRBJ2-7, with D possibly TRBD1 on 5 matching bases. This CDR3 has 11 amino acids. Germline-derived CDR1 and CDR2 are ENHRY and SYGVKD. The CDR3 spells CAISDPGSGAF. The CDR3, as DNA: TGTGCCATCAGTGACCCGGGCTCTGGGGCTTTC.

CDR3 sequence reads: CASSDRRIYNSPLHF. The CDR3 nucleotides read TGTGCCAGCAGCGACCGGAGAATATATAATTCACCCCTCCACTTT. V is TRBV6-2 or TRBV6-3 and J is TRBJ1-6, with unresolved D. Looked up from germline, CDR1 is MNHEY and CDR2 is SVGEGT. The CDR3 spans 15 residues. V lost 6 bases and J 4 bases, leaving 13 bases between the germline ends.

V and J are TRBV24-1 and TRBJ1-1; 7 nucleotides agree with TRBD1. This CDR3 has 13 amino acids. Losses at the gene ends were 9 bases for V and 1 base for J; bases not matched to a gene: 4. The germline CDR1 and CDR2 sequences are KGHDR and SFDVKD. DNA for the CDR3: TGTGCCACCCGGACAGGAAGGAACACTGAAGCTTTCTTT. It yields the protein CATRTGRNTEAFF.

The V gene is TRBV25-1, the J gene TRBJ2-2; weak D call: TRBD2 (5 bases). Per the germline V gene, CDR1 is MGHDK and CDR2 is SYGVNS. V was shortened by 6 bases and J by 4 bases, with 15 bases between the two germline ends. CDR3 length equals 15 residues. CDR3 residues: CASSSTGIATGELFF. The CDR3 nucleotides are TGTGCCAGCAGCTCTACCGGGATAGCCACCGGGGAGCTGTTTTTT.

This chain joins TRBV11-2 and TRBJ1-6, with 8 bases aligning to TRBD1. CDR1 is SGHAT and CDR2 is FQNNGV in the germline V gene. The CDR3 spans 15 residues. V lost 1 base to trimming and J lost 6 bases; unmatched junction nucleotides: 2. The CDR3 DNA sequence: TGTGCCAGCAGCTTAGGAACAGGGGGTAATTCACCCCTCCACTTT. Translating it yields CASSLGTGGNSPLHF.

This chain connects TRBV9 to TRBJ2-7, with 8 bases lining up with TRBD1. This CDR3 region has 15 residues. Unmatched junction bases numbered 2, after V lost 0 bases and J lost 0 bases. CDR1 is SGDLS and CDR2 is YYNGEE in the germline V gene. The CDR3 nucleotides read TGTGCCAGCAGCGTAGGGGACAGGAGCTCCTACGAGCAGTACTTC. It yields the protein CASSVGDRSSYEQYF.

The chain employs TRBV2 and TRBJ2-5; perhaps TRBD1 as D (5 bases). The CDR3 runs 13 residues. The V end lost 6 bases, the J end lost 2 bases, and 10 bases lay between the germline ends. CDR1 is SNHLY and CDR2 is FYNNEI in the germline V gene. DNA of the CDR3: TGTGCCAGCAGAGGGGTCGCTCAAGAGACCCAGTACTTC. Translated, it gives CASRGVAQETQYF. Looking up the rest from reference TRBV2 and TRBJ2-5 gives the full variable domain: EPEVTQTPSHQVTQMGQEVILRCVPISNHLYFYWYRQILGQKVEFLVSFYNNEISEKSEIFDDQFSVERPDGSNFTLKIRSTKLEDSAMYFCASRGVAQETQYFGPGTRLLVL.

The chain has TRBV7-9 and TRBJ1-1; D possibly corresponds to TRBD1 (5 bases). Trimming pared 2 bases from V and 6 bases from J, leaving 10 bases between. The V gene's germline CDR1 is SEHNR and CDR2 FQNEAQ (reference sequence). CDR3 length: 13 residues. The CDR3 protein is CASSLTGDAEAFF. CDR3 sequence (DNA): TGTGCCAGCAGCTTAACGGGGGACGCTGAAGCTTTCTTT.

The genes are TRBV10-3 and TRBJ2-7; 9 nucleotides match TRBD1. Germline-derived CDR1 and CDR2 are ENHRY and SYGVKD. J gave up 1 base and V 6 bases, and 10 bases lay outside the gene matches. There are 16 residues in the CDR3. As DNA, the CDR3 is TGTGCCATCAGCTTACACCGGGACAGGGAGTCCTACGAGCAGTACTTC. Translated, it gives CAISLHRDRESYEQYF.

CDR3 protein: CATQLPPLVTEAFF. For the CDR3, the DNA is TGTGCCACCCAACTGCCTCCACTGGTCACTGAAGCTTTCTTT. The J gene is TRBJ1-1, the V gene TRBV28; D remains ambiguous. The ends were cut back, 10 bases at V and 4 bases at J, with 19 bases in the middle. The germline V gene has CDR1 MDHEN and CDR2 SYDVKM. The CDR3 totals 14 residues.

The V call is TRBV28, the J call TRBJ1-1; 11 bases align to TRBD1. CDR3 length: 15 amino acids. CDR1 is MDHEN and CDR2 is SYDVKM in the germline V gene. J was trimmed by 6 bases and V by 5 bases; bases with no gene match: 8. The CDR3 sequence is CASSRLGQGVSEAFF. The CDR3 bases are TGTGCCAGCAGTAGGCTGGGACAGGGGGTTTCTGAAGCTTTCTTT. Full variable domain (remainder filled in from reference TRBV28 and TRBJ1-1): DVKVTQSSRYLVKRTGEKVFLECVQDMDHENMFWYRQDPGLGLRLIYFSYDVKMKEKGDIPEGYSVSREKKERFSLILESASTNQTSMYLCASSRLGQGVSEAFFGQGTRLTVV.